This TCR beta chain appears in the sequencing data of a study of response to subunit inactivated influenza vaccine. Study outcomes and limitations: Each seasonal flu vaccination may recruit only limited new T cells, authors suggested.

As regards this clonotype: Its matching antigen is unknown.

TCRdb itself ran the RT-PCR reads through MiXCR, one entry per CDR3 protein. Here the sample spans 400,000 to 550,000 distinct CDR3 sequences, roughly 27% being singletons. The germline V gene has CDR1 SGHTA and CDR2 FQGNSA. Trimming pared 5 bases from V and 5 bases from J, leaving 15 bases between. The CDR3 is 14 residues long. This TCR derives from a man in his fifties or sixties who received an inactivated influenza vaccine. The V call is TRBV7-2, the J call TRBJ2-5; D perhaps matches TRBD1 (6 bases). Sequenced material: CD4+ T cells sorted from PBMCs, taken more than 4 days after vaccination. CDR3 nucleotide sequence: TGTGCCAGCAGCCTAAAACAGGGTTGGGAGACCCAGTACTTC. Translating gives CASSLKQGWETQYF.